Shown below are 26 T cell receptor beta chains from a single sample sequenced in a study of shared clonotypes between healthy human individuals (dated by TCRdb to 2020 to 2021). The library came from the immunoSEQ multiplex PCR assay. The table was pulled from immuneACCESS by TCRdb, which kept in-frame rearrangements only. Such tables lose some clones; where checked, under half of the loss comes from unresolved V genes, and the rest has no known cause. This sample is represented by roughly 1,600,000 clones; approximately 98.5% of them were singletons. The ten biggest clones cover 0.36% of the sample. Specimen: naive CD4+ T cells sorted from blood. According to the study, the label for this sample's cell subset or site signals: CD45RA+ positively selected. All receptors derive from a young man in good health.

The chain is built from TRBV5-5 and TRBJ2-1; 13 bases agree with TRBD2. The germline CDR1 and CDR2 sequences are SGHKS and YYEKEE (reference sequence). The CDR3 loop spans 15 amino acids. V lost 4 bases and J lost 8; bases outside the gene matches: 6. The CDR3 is CASSRTSGSRDEQFF. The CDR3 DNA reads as TGTGCCAGCAGCCGGACTAGCGGGAGTCGCGATGAGCAGTTCTTC. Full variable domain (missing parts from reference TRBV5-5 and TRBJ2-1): DAGVTQSPTHLIKTRGQQVTLRCSPISGHKSVSWYQQVLGQGPQFIFQYYEKEERGRGNFPDRFSARQFPNYSSELNVNALLLGDSALYLCASSRTSGSRDEQFFGPGTRLTVL.

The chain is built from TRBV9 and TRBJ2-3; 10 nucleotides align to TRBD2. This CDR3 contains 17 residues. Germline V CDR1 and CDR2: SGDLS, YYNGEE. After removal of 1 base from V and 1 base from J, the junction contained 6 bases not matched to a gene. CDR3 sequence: CASSVQSSGGGTDTQYF. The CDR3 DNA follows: TGTGCCAGCAGCGTACAATCGAGCGGGGGGGGCACAGATACGCAGTATTTT.

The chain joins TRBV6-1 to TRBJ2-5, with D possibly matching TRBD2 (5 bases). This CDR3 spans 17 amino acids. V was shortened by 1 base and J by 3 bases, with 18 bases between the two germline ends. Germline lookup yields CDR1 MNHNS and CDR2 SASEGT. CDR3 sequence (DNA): TGTGCCAGCAGTGAAGTAGCGACGTATACTCAGAAAGAGACCCAGTACTTC. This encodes CASSEVATYTQKETQYF.

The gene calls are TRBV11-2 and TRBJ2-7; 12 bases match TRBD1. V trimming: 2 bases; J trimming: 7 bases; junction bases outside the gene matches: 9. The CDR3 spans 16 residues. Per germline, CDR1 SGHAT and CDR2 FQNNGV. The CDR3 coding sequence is TGTGCCAGCAGCTTAAACCGGGACAGGGGGCGTGGGGAGCAGTACTTC. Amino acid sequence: CASSLNRDRGRGEQYF.

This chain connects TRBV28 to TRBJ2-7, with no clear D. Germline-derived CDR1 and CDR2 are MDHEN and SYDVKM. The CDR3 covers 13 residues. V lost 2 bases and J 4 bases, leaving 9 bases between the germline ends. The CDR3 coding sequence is TGTGCCAGCAGTTTAATTGTTAGTTACGAGCAGTACTTC. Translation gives CASSLIVSYEQYF.

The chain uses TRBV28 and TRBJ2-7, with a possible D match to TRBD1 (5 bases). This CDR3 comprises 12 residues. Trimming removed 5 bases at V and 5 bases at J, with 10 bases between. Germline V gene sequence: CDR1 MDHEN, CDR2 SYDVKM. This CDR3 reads CASSIQVHEQYF. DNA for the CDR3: TGTGCCAGCAGTATACAGGTCCACGAGCAGTACTTC.

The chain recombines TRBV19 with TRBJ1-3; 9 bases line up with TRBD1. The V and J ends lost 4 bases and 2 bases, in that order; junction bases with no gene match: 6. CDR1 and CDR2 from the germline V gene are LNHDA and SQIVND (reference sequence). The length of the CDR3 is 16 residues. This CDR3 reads CASSTGGQGTGNTIYF. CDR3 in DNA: TGTGCCAGTAGTACCGGCGGACAGGGGACTGGAAACACCATATATTTT.

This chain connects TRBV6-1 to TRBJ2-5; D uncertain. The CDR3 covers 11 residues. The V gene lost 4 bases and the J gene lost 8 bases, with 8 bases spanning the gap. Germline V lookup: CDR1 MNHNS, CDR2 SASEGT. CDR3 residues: CASSGGGTQYF. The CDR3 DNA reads TGTGCCAGCAGTGGAGGTGGTACCCAGTACTTC.

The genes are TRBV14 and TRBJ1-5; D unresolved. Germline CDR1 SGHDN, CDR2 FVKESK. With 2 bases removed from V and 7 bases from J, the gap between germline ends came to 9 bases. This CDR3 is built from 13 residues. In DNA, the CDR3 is TGTGCCAGCAGCCAACAACATGGACAGCCCCAGCATTTT. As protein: CASSQQHGQPQHF.

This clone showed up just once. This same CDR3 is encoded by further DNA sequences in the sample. CDR3 sequence: CASSSDRQETQYF. CDR3 bases: TGCGCCAGCAGCAGTGACAGACAAGAGACCCAGTACTTC. The chain recombines TRBV5-1 with TRBJ2-5; the D gene is possibly TRBD1 (5 bases). CDR3 length: 13 residues. Per the germline V gene, CDR1 is SGHRS and CDR2 is YFSETQ. V lost 4 bases and J lost 2, with 9 bases in between.

CDR3 protein: CASRADYEQYF. CDR3 coding DNA: TGTGCAAGCAGGGCTGACTACGAGCAGTACTTC. V and J are TRBV18 and TRBJ2-7; perhaps TRBD1 as D (5 bases). CDR3 size: 11 residues. Germline CDR1 reads KGHSH; CDR2 reads LQKENI.

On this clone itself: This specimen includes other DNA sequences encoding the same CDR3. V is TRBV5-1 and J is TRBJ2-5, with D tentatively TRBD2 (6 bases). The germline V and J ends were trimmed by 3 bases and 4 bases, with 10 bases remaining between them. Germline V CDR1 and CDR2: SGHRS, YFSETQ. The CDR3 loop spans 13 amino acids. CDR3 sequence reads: CASSYGGGETQYF. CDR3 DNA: TGCGCCAGCAGCTACGGGGGAGGAGAGACCCAGTACTTC.

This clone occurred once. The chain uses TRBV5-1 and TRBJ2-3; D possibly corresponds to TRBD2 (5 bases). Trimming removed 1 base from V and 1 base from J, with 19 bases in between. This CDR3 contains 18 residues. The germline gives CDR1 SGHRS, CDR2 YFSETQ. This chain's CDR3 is CASSLRPGGSGGTDTQYF. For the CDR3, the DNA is TGCGCCAGCAGCTTGAGGCCTGGAGGATCGGGTGGCACAGATACGCAGTATTTT.

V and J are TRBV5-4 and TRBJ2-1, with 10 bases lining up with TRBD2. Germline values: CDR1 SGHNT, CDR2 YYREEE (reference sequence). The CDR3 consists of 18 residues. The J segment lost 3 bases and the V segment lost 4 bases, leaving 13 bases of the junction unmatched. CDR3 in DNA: TGTGCCAGCAGCGTGAAGGGTAGCGGGGGGCCCAACTACAATGAGCAGTTCTTC. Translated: CASSVKGSGGPNYNEQFF.

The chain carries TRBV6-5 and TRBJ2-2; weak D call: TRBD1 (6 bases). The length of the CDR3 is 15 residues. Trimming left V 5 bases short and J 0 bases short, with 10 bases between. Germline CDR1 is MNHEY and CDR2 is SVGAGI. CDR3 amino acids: CASSPGTPNTGELFF. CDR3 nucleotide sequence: TGTGCCAGCAGTCCAGGGACACCGAACACCGGGGAGCTGTTTTTT.

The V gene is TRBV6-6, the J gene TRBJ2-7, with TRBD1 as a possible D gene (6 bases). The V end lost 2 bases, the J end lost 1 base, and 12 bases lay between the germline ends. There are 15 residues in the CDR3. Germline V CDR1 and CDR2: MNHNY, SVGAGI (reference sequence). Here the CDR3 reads CASSYADGQSYEQYF. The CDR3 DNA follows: TGTGCCAGCAGTTACGCAGACGGACAGTCCTACGAGCAGTACTTC.

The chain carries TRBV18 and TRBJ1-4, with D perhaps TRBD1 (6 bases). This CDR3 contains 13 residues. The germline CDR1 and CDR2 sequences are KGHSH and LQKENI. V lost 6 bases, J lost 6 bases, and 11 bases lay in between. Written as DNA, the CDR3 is TGTGCCAGCTCCTTAAACAGGGATGAAAAACTGTTTTTT. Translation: CASSLNRDEKLFF. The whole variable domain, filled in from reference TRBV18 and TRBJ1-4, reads NAGVMQNPRHLVRRRGQEARLRCSPMKGHSHVYWYRQLPEEGLKFMVYLQKENIIDESGMPKERFSAEFPKEGPSILRIQQVVRGDSAAYFCASSLNRDEKLFFGSGTQLSVL.

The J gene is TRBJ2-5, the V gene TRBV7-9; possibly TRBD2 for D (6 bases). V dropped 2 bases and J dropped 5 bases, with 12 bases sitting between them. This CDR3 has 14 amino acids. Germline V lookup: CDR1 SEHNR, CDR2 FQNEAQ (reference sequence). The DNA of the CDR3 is TGTGCCAGCAGCTTATTAGGAGGGAGCGAGACCCAGTACTTC. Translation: CASSLLGGSETQYF.

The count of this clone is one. The chain's CDR3 is CASRPSPGVVGNQPQHF. The CDR3, as DNA: TGTGCCAGTAGACCCTCGCCGGGGGTCGTCGGCAATCAGCCCCAGCATTTT. The chain has TRBV19 and TRBJ1-5; possibly TRBD1 for D (5 bases). Germline-derived CDR1 and CDR2 are LNHDA and SQIVND (reference sequence). The V and J ends lost 6 bases and 2 bases respectively, with 20 bases between them. CDR3 length: 17 amino acids.

CDR3: CSVDRTGGFDNEQFF. In DNA, the CDR3 is TGCAGCGTTGACCGGACAGGGGGCTTTGACAATGAGCAGTTCTTC. The V and J genes are TRBV29-1 and TRBJ2-1; 11 positions match TRBD1. The V segment lost 3 bases and the J segment 5 bases; nucleotides outside the gene matches: 6. Germline V gene data show CDR1 as SQVTM and CDR2 as ANQGSEA. There are 15 residues in the CDR3.

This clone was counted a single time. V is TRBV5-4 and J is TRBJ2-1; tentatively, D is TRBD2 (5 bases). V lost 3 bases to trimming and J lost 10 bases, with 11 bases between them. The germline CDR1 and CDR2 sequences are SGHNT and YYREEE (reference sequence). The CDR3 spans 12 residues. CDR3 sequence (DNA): TGTGCCAGCAGCTCCGGACTGAGCGAGCAGTTCTTC. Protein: CASSSGLSEQFF.

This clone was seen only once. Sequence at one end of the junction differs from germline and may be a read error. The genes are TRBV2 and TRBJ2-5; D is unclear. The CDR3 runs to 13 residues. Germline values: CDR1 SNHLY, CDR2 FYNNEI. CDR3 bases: TGTGCCAGCAGCCTCGGGCTCCAAGGGACCCAGTACTTC. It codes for CASSLGLQGTQYF.

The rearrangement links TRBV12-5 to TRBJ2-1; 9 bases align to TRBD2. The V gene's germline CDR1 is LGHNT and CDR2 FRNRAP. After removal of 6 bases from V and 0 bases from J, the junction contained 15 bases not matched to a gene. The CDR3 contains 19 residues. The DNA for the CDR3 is TGTGCTAGTGGACCCGGGACTAGCTCAGGTCGGGGCTCCTACAATGAGCAGTTCTTC. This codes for CASGPGTSSGRGSYNEQFF.

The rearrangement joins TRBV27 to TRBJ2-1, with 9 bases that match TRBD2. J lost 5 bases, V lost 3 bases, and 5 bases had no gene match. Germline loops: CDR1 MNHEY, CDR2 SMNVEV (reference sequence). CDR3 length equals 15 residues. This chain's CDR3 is CASSFSGLADNEQFF. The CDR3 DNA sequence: TGTGCCAGCAGTTTCTCGGGACTAGCTGACAATGAGCAGTTCTTC.

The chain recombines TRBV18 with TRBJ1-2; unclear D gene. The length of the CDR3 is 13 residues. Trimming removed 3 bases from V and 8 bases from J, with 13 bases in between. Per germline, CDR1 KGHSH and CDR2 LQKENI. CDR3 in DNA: TGTGCCAGCTCACCGGCCGATAAGTTGGGCTACACCTTC. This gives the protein CASSPADKLGYTF.

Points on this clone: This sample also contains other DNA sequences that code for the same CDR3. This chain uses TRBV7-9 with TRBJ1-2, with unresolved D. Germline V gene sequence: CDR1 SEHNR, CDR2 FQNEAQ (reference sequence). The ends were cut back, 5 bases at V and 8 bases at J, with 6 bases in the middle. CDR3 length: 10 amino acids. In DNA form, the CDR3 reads TGTGCCAGCAGCCCGGAGGGCTACACCTTC. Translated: CASSPEGYTF.